The clone carrying this TCR beta chain was seen a few times. The data were obtained in a study of blood T cells in healthy people across ages. With 7 bases removed from V and 3 bases from J, the gap between germline ends came to 15 bases. Germline V gives CDR1 SQVTM, CDR2 ANQGSEA. The CDR3 covers 13 residues. Together with a sample-barcoded 5' primer, a J-beta primer mix was included in a second PCR lasting about 7 to 11 cycles. One entry per CDR3 protein, called by TCRdb with MiXCR from the 5' RACE reads. The sample has roughly 550,000 distinct CDR3 sequences; around 24% are singletons. A further study also used this sample, focusing on T cells of mothers and their children. That report notes: When mothers and children were related, their normalized repertoire overlap, which was always slightly higher, did not differ significantly from that of unrelated pairs. It was observed that no persistent microchimeric T cell clones could be detected.

This receptor was obtained from a boy younger than 18 in good health. The chain recombines TRBV29-1 with TRBJ1-1; D gene uncertain. Sequenced sample: blood. The chain's CDR3 is CSAYKTWDTEAFF. CDR3 nucleotide sequence: TGCAGCGCCTACAAAACCTGGGACACTGAAGCTTTCTTT.